Below, 23 T cell receptor beta chains from the same sample are listed, as sequenced in a study of early T cells in non-severe SARS-CoV-2 infection (dated by TCRdb to about 2021). The receptor library was made with 5' RACE. For sequencing, a NextSeq 500 was employed. TCRdb reprocessed the public reads (quality trimming at Q25 with fastp, clone calling with MiXCR) and kept in-frame beta chains. Here each entry gathers all rows of one CDR3 protein and keeps the most common genes and DNA. The sample profile shows more than 85,000 distinct CDR3 sequences; roughly 12% of them were found once. The ten largest clones represent less than 4.5% of the sample. The sample consisted of whole blood, taken at baseline. Every receptor here comes from an adult who was a healthcare worker with PCR-confirmed SARS-CoV-2 infection or an uninfected control (not recorded which).

At least ten counts were recorded for this clonotype. The DNA for the CDR3 is TGCGCCAGCAGCTTGAAAGAGGTGTCCATGGACACTGAAGCTTTCTTT. This sequence encodes CASSLKEVSMDTEAFF. This chain uses TRBV5-1 with TRBJ1-1, with D unclear. The CDR3 consists of 16 residues. V was clipped by 1 base and J by 3 bases, with 16 bases between them. The germline CDR1 and CDR2 sequences are SGHRS and YFSETQ.

With respect to this clonotype: Germline is not matched at one junction end, which may reflect a read error. The V call is TRBV4-1, the J call TRBJ1-6; D might be TRBD1 (5 bases). CDR1 and CDR2 from the germline V gene are MGHRA and YSYEKL. The length of the CDR3 is 14 residues. Written as DNA, the CDR3 is TGCGCCAGCACCCAAGGGAGGGGCAATTCACCCCTCCACTTT. Encoded protein: CASTQGRGNSPLHF.

The V and J genes are TRBV12-5 and TRBJ2-5; D gene ambiguous. The CDR3 is 13 amino acids. Germline assignment: CDR1 LGHNT and CDR2 FRNRAP. The V gene lost 4 bases and the J gene lost 4 bases, with 10 bases spanning the gap. The DNA of the CDR3 is TGTGCTAGTGGTTACGGACGGGTAGAGACCCAGTACTTC. Protein sequence: CASGYGRVETQYF. Drawing the rest from reference TRBV12-5 and TRBJ2-5, the complete variable domain is DARVTQTPRHKVTEMGQEVTMRCQPILGHNTVFWYRQTMMQGLELLAYFRNRAPLDDSGMPKDRFSAEMPDATLATLKIQPSEPRDSAVYFCASGYGRVETQYFGPGTRLLVL.

The chain combines TRBV6-1 with TRBJ2-3, with TRBD2 identical over 7 bases. The CDR3 covers 13 residues. Germline lookup yields CDR1 MNHNS and CDR2 SASEGT. V lost 8 bases and J lost 4; bases outside the gene matches: 6. In DNA, the CDR3 is TGTGCCAGCCCTGGGACTACGGCAGATACGCAGTATTTT. It specifies CASPGTTADTQYF.

This clonotype occurred a few times. The V gene is TRBV5-1, the J gene TRBJ1-4; the D is unclear. Germline loops: CDR1 SGHRS, CDR2 YFSETQ. The CDR3 consists of 15 residues. The V end was cut by 4 bases, the J end by 4 bases, with 14 bases between. CDR3 DNA: TGCGCCAGCAGCCCCCGAGGCCTGGGTAATGAAAAACTGTTTTTT. It translates to CASSPRGLGNEKLFF.

This clonotype was observed a few times. The chain uses TRBV5-1 and TRBJ1-1, with TRBD1 identical over 7 bases. Looked up from germline, CDR1 is SGHRS and CDR2 is YFSETQ. The trim removed 4 bases at V and 5 bases at J, leaving 2 bases unmatched. This CDR3 spans 12 amino acids. The DNA for the CDR3 is TGCGCCAGCAGCCCACAGGGGACTGAAGCTTTCTTT. Its translation: CASSPQGTEAFF.

In DNA form, the CDR3 reads TGTGCCAGCAGTTTATCTCGAGGACTAGCGGGAGGACGCGGCACCGGGGAGCTGTTTTTT. Translated, it gives CASSLSRGLAGGRGTGELFF. The chain has TRBV28 and TRBJ2-2, with 14 bases that match TRBD2. V dropped 1 base and J dropped 4; count of bases not matched to a gene: 11. Germline V gives CDR1 MDHEN, CDR2 SYDVKM. This CDR3 is 20 amino acids long. Full variable domain (missing parts from reference TRBV28 and TRBJ2-2): DVKVTQSSRYLVKRTGEKVFLECVQDMDHENMFWYRQDPGLGLRLIYFSYDVKMKEKGDIPEGYSVSREKKERFSLILESASTNQTSMYLCASSLSRGLAGGRGTGELFFGEGSRLTVL.

Ten or more counts support this clonotype. The chain employs TRBV2 and TRBJ2-4; D unresolved. Trimming stripped 2 bases from V and 3 bases from J, with 11 bases between. In germline, CDR1 is SNHLY, CDR2 FYNNEI. This CDR3 comprises 15 residues. As DNA, the CDR3 is TGTGCCAGCAGTGAAAGAATGATTGGCAAAAACATTCAGTACTTC. Translating it yields CASSERMIGKNIQYF.

The gene calls are TRBV3-1 and TRBJ2-1; 11 bases are a match to TRBD2. Germline lookup yields CDR1 LGHDT and CDR2 YNNKEL (reference sequence). The CDR3 sequence is 16 residues long. Unmatched junction bases numbered 12, after V lost 6 bases and J lost 8 bases. CDR3 loop: CASRSHSGRAPDEQFF. The CDR3 DNA is TGTGCCAGCAGATCACATAGCGGGAGGGCCCCGGATGAGCAGTTCTTC.

This clonotype was counted between two and nine times. The J gene is TRBJ2-2, the V gene TRBV5-1, with D perhaps being TRBD1 or TRBD2 (5 bases each). The CDR3 sequence is 18 residues long. Germline assignment: CDR1 SGHRS and CDR2 YFSETQ. Trimming shortened V by 4 bases and J by 4 bases, and 23 bases separated the two germline ends. DNA for the CDR3: TGCGCCAGCAGCCCCCTAGAGAGGGACGGATGGAGCACCGGGGAGCTGTTTTTT. This codes for CASSPLERDGWSTGELFF.

This clonotype has just a few counts. V and J are TRBV2 and TRBJ2-2; TRBD1 aligns across 9 bases. The germline V gene has CDR1 SNHLY and CDR2 FYNNEI. The junction had 0 bases not matched to a gene; V was cut back by 4 bases and J by 0 bases. This CDR3 spans 15 amino acids. CDR3 loop: CASSGQGANTGELFF. Written as DNA, the CDR3 is TGTGCCAGCAGTGGACAGGGGGCGAACACCGGGGAGCTGTTTTTT.

This sequence joins TRBV30 and TRBJ1-6; D gene unclear. The V gene's germline CDR1 is GTSNPN and CDR2 SVGIG (reference sequence). The V end was cut by 0 bases, the J end by 7 bases, with 7 bases between. The CDR3 runs to 13 residues. CDR3 region: CAWSVPANSPLHF. The CDR3, as DNA: TGTGCCTGGAGTGTACCAGCGAATTCACCCCTCCACTTT.

This clonotype has a handful of counts. The chain employs TRBV30 and TRBJ2-2; 8 bases are a match to TRBD1. There are 14 residues in the CDR3. Losses at the gene ends were 2 bases for V and 6 bases for J; bases not matched to a gene: 5. Germline V CDR1 and CDR2: GTSNPN, SVGIG (reference sequence). The chain's CDR3 is CAWSLQGVSGELFF. CDR3 in DNA: TGTGCCTGGAGTTTACAGGGGGTTTCCGGGGAGCTGTTTTTT.

Ten or more counts support this clonotype. The gene calls are TRBV2 and TRBJ1-5; D gene unclear. The CDR3 length is 13 residues. V gave up 7 bases and J gave up 1 base, with 8 bases separating them. Germline V gene data show CDR1 as SNHLY and CDR2 as FYNNEI. The CDR3 region has the DNA TGTGCCAGCACCGGACGGAGCAATCAGCCCCAGCATTTT. Translated: CASTGRSNQPQHF.

CDR3 loop: CSVEGGSTDTQYF. The DNA for the CDR3 is TGCAGCGTTGAAGGCGGCAGCACAGATACGCAGTATTTT. The rearrangement links TRBV29-1 to TRBJ2-3; no definite D call. Trimming left V 1 base short and J 0 bases short, with 5 bases between. Germline CDR1 SQVTM, CDR2 ANQGSEA. The CDR3 is 13 amino acids.

The chain employs TRBV7-3 and TRBJ2-1; TRBD2 is a possible D gene (5 bases). CDR1 SGHTA and CDR2 FQGTGA come from the germline V gene. Trimming took off 2 bases at V and 0 bases at J, with 11 bases between the two ends. CDR3 length equals 16 residues. The CDR3 sequence: CASSLYASSSYNEQFF. Written as DNA, the CDR3 is TGTGCCAGCAGCTTATACGCTAGCAGCTCCTACAATGAGCAGTTCTTC.

The chain carries TRBV7-9 and TRBJ1-5; 8 nucleotides agree with TRBD1. CDR1 and CDR2 from the germline V gene are SEHNR and FQNEAQ (reference sequence). CDR3 size: 16 residues. The J segment lost 6 bases and the V segment lost 4 bases, leaving 11 bases of the junction unmatched. CDR3 DNA sequence: TGTGCCAGCAGCTCCAACAGAGCAGGGGGCGGTCAGCCCCAGCATTTT. It yields the protein CASSSNRAGGGQPQHF. Supplemented by reference TRBV7-9 and TRBJ1-5, the full variable domain reads DTGVSQNPRHKITKRGQNVTFRCDPISEHNRLYWYRQTLGQGPEFLTYFQNEAQLEKSRLLSDRFSAERPKGSFSTLEIQRTEQGDSAMYLCASSSNRAGGGQPQHFGDGTRLSIL.

This clonotype was seen only a few times. The CDR3 DNA reads as TGTGCCAGCTCACCACCCGGACTAGCGGGGGGAACCTCAGATACGCAGTATTTT. Its translation is CASSPPGLAGGTSDTQYF. The chain is built from TRBV18 and TRBJ2-3; 14 nucleotides line up with TRBD2. The germline gives CDR1 KGHSH, CDR2 LQKENI. The junction had 6 bases not matched to a gene; V was cut back by 0 bases and J by 4 bases. CDR3 length: 18 amino acids.

V usage is TRBV20-1 and J usage is TRBJ1-2; 10 nucleotides line up with TRBD1. Germline V gene lookup returns CDR1 DFQATT and CDR2 SNEGSKA (reference sequence). This CDR3 has 14 amino acids. The J segment lost 3 bases and the V segment lost 6 bases, leaving 7 bases of the junction unmatched. CDR3 nucleotides: TGCAGTGCGTCAGACAGGGGGCGCGACTATGGCTACACCTTC. Protein sequence: CSASDRGRDYGYTF.

This clonotype has just a few counts. One end of the junction fails to match germline, which may point to a read error. The chain has TRBV5-1 and TRBJ2-7; maybe TRBD2 (6 bases). In germline, CDR1 is SGHRS, CDR2 YFSETQ. This CDR3 region has 13 residues. The CDR3 here is CASSMTGDLNRFF. The CDR3 DNA sequence: TGCGCCAGCAGCATGACGGGGGACCTAAACCGTTTTTTC. Complete variable domain (other parts from reference TRBV5-1 and TRBJ2-7): KAGVTQTPRYLIKTRGQQVTLSCSPISGHRSVSWYQQTPGQGLQFLFEYFSETQRNKGNFPGRFSGRQFSNSRSEMNVSTLELGDSALYLCASSMTGDLNRFFGPGTRLTVT.

This sequence joins TRBV12-3 or TRBV12-4 and TRBJ2-3; D is perhaps TRBD2 (6 bases). CDR3 length: 14 residues. Trimming left V 4 bases short and J 8 bases short, with 16 bases between. CDR3 protein: CASSSWQGGRTQYF. DNA of the CDR3: TGTGCCAGCAGTTCTTGGCAGGGAGGTCGTACGCAGTATTTT.

This clonotype was seen ten or more times. The genes are TRBV28 and TRBJ2-5, with D maybe TRBD1 (5 bases). This CDR3 spans 16 amino acids. Germline CDR1 reads MDHEN; CDR2 reads SYDVKM. Trimming left V 5 bases short and J 2 bases short, with 18 bases between. CDR3: CASSPSDGRQQETQYF. As DNA, the CDR3 is TGTGCCAGCAGTCCTTCGGACGGGCGACAGCAAGAGACCCAGTACTTC.

The rearrangement joins TRBV11-1 to TRBJ2-1, with a possible D match to TRBD2 (6 bases). The CDR3 length is 14 residues. CDR1 is SGHAT, CDR2 FQDESV, per germline (reference sequence). V dropped 4 bases and J dropped 6 bases, with 13 bases sitting between them. The CDR3 reads CASSSGGTPNEQFF. The CDR3 DNA follows: TGTGCCAGCAGCTCAGGAGGGACTCCCAATGAGCAGTTCTTC.